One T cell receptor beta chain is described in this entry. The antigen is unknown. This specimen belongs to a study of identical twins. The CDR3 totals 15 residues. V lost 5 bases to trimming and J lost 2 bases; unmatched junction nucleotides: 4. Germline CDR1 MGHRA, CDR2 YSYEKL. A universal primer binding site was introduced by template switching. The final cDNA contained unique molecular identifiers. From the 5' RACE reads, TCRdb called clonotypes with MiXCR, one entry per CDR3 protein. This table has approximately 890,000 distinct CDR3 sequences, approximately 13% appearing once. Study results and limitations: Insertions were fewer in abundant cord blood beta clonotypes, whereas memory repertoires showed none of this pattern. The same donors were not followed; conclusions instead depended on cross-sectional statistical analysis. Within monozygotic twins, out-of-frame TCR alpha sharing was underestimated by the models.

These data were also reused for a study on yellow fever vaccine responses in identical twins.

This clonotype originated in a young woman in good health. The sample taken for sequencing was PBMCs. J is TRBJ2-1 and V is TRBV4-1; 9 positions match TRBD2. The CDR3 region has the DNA TGCGCCAGCAGCGGTATAGCGGGGGCCTACAATGAGCAGTTCTTC. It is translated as CASSGIAGAYNEQFF.